Listed here is a single T cell receptor (beta chain). A much larger clone differs from this one at a single base, so this may be a read error. V shed 1 base and J shed 4 bases, with 10 bases lying between them. The CDR3 extends over 14 amino acids. Germline V gives CDR1 SGHTA, CDR2 FQGNSA. TCRdb analysed the 5' RACE reads with MiXCR anew, one entry per CDR3 protein. The sample lists roughly 52,000 distinct CDR3 sequences, 17% occurring once. The chain carries TRBV7-2 and TRBJ1-1, with unresolved D. The sequenced material came from naive CD4+ T cells sorted from blood. Subset given: naive CD4+ T cells, CD4+CD45RA+CD25-. The TCR was taken from a female donor with breast cancer. CDR3 bases: TGTGCCAGCAGCTTAGAGTCGAGGAGCACTGAAGCTTTCTTT. It specifies CASSLESRSTEAFF.